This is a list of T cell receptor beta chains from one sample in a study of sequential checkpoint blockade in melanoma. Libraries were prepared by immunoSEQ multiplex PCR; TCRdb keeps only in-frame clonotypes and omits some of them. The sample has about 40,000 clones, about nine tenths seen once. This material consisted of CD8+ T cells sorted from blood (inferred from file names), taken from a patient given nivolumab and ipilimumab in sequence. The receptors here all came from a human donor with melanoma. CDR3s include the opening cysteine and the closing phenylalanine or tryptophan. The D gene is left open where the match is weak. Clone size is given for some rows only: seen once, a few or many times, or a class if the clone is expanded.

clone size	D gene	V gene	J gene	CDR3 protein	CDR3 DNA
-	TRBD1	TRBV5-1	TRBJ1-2	CASSLVGQGEGYTF	TGCGCCAGCAGCTTGGTGGGACAGGGTGAAGGCTACACCTTC
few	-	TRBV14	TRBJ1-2	CASSPPFSPYGYTF	TGTGCCAGCAGCCCCCCTTTTAGTCCCTATGGCTACACCTTC
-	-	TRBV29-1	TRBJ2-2	CSAFLAGELFF	TGCAGCGCCTTCCTCGCCGGGGAGCTGTTTTTT
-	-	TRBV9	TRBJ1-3	CASEPGSGNTIYF	TGTGCCAGCGAGCCGGGATCTGGAAACACCATATATTTT
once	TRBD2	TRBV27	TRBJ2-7	CASRPLAGTSGYYEQYF	TGTGCCAGCAGACCCCTCGCCGGGACTAGCGGCTACTACGAGCAGTACTTC
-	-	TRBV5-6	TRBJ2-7	CASSLSVRNEQYF	TGTGCCAGCAGCTTGTCGGTCAGGAACGAGCAGTACTTC
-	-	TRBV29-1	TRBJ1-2	CSVEDGSNYGYTF	TGCAGCGTTGAAGATGGGAGTAACTATGGCTACACCTTC
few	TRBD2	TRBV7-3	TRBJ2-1	CASSSNGELAGENNEQFF	TGTGCCAGCAGCTCCAACGGGGAACTAGCGGGAGAGAACAATGAGCAGTTCTTC
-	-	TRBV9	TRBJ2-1	CASSPPGRAFYNEQFF	TGTGCCAGCAGCCCCCCTGGGAGAGCATTCTACAATGAGCAGTTCTTC
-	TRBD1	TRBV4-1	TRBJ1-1	CASSQSSDRGITEAFF	TGCGCCAGCAGCCAATCCTCCGACAGGGGAATTACTGAAGCTTTCTTT